These 17 T cell receptor beta chains were all obtained from the same sample, sequenced in a study of control samples from healthy donors and cancer patients. Some clones are missing from TCRdb's copy, which holds only in-frame ones; the method was immunoSEQ multiplex PCR. This repertoire shows roughly 150,000 clones, 90% to 95% found once; its top ten account for roughly 6.2%. The source material was blood. The receptors stem from a man aged 18 to 29 in good health.

This chain uses TRBV4-1 with TRBJ2-6; D is undetermined. The CDR3 is 16 residues long. From germline, CDR1 is MGHRA and CDR2 YSYEKL. V dropped 0 bases and J dropped 2 bases, with 8 bases sitting between them. The CDR3 is CASSQETRTGANVLTF. In DNA, the CDR3 is TGCGCCAGCAGCCAAGAAACCCGGACTGGGGCCAACGTCCTGACTTTC.

DNA for the CDR3: TGTGCCAGCAGCCCCGGGGGTTCGAGCGGCAATGAGCAGTTCTTC. Its protein product is CASSPGGSSGNEQFF. The chain uses TRBV13 and TRBJ2-1; possible D gene TRBD2, 6 bases. In germline, CDR1 is PRHDT, CDR2 FYEKMQ (reference sequence). Trimming removed 5 bases at V and 6 bases at J, with 17 bases between. The CDR3 totals 15 residues.

The V and J genes are TRBV4-1 and TRBJ1-5; 7 nucleotides align to TRBD1. CDR3 length equals 16 residues. J was trimmed by 6 bases and V by 3 bases; bases with no gene match: 11. Germline CDR1 and CDR2: MGHRA and YSYEKL. The CDR3 bases are TGCGCCAGCAGCCACATGTTACGACAGGGTAGTCAGCCCCAGCATTTT. Translating gives CASSHMLRQGSQPQHF.

Regarding this clone: This CDR3 fails to terminate in the conserved phenylalanine or tryptophan, so it likely reflects a read error. The limits of the CDR3 on the DNA are not certain, so only TCRdb's listed CDR3 is given. The rearrangement joins TRBV12-3 or TRBV12-4 to TRBJ1-1. Including both end residues, the CDR3 is 12 amino acids long. This CDR3 reads CASSSTRRRAQL.

This clone was seen just once. The chain has TRBV11-3 and TRBJ1-1; D gene unclear. Trimming stripped 5 bases from V and 3 bases from J, with 10 bases between. Germline V gives CDR1 SGHNT, CDR2 YENEEA. CDR3 length: 13 amino acids. The chain's CDR3 is CASSQMGHTEAFF. In nucleotides, the CDR3 is TGTGCCAGCAGCCAGATGGGTCACACTGAAGCTTTCTTT.

The chain employs TRBV5-5 and TRBJ1-1; D ambiguous. The CDR3 loop spans 14 amino acids. Germline V gene data show CDR1 as SGHKS and CDR2 as YYEKEE (reference sequence). V lost 1 base, J lost 1 base, and 8 bases lay in between. CDR3 sequence: CASSLYAQNTEAFF. The CDR3, as DNA: TGTGCCAGCAGCTTGTACGCACAGAACACTGAAGCTTTCTTT.

The chain employs TRBV9 and TRBJ2-5, with a possible D match to TRBD1 (6 bases). The CDR3 length is 19 residues. V was pared by 0 bases and J by 5 bases, with 26 bases between. The germline V gene encodes CDR1 SGDLS and CDR2 YYNGEE. The CDR3 coding sequence is TGTGCCAGCAGCGTAGGTCTTGCCCCACAAACAGGGTTTGGGGAGACCCAGTACTTC. It specifies CASSVGLAPQTGFGETQYF.

The chain recombines TRBV4-1 with TRBJ2-1; D is unclear. The CDR3 is 15 residues long. Germline V gives CDR1 MGHRA, CDR2 YSYEKL. Trimming shortened V by 0 bases and J by 5 bases, and 11 bases separated the two germline ends. CDR3: CASSQDRGSHNEQFF. The CDR3 DNA reads TGCGCCAGCAGCCAAGATCGTGGTAGCCACAATGAGCAGTTCTTC.

This clone was observed a single time. The chain couples TRBV18 to TRBJ1-3; no reliable D call. Germline values: CDR1 KGHSH, CDR2 LQKENI. CDR3 length: 11 residues. With 3 bases removed from V and 11 bases from J, the gap between germline ends came to 8 bases. This CDR3 is CASSPTESIYF. In DNA form, the CDR3 reads TGTGCCAGCTCACCGACCGAATCCATATATTTT.

The chain links TRBV6-5 to TRBJ2-7; D gene unclear. Germline-derived CDR1 and CDR2 are MNHEY and SVGAGI. The CDR3 covers 13 residues. Deletions cut 2 bases from V and 6 bases from J, with 11 bases between. The CDR3 DNA is TGTGCCAGCAGTTACCCGGCGACACGCGAGCAGTACTTC. Translation: CASSYPATREQYF.

The chain couples TRBV6-6 to TRBJ1-1, with D unresolved. CDR1 is MNHNY, CDR2 SVGAGI, per germline (reference sequence). The CDR3 is 13 amino acids. V was trimmed by 2 bases and J by 1 base, leaving 5 bases between them. Written as DNA, the CDR3 is TGTGCCAGCAGTTACGTGGCGAACACTGAAGCTTTCTTT. Amino acids: CASSYVANTEAFF.

V and J are TRBV19 and TRBJ2-1, with D possibly TRBD2 on 5 matching bases. Trimming took off 5 bases at V and 10 bases at J, with 15 bases between the two ends. The length of the CDR3 is 13 residues. The germline CDR1 and CDR2 sequences are LNHDA and SQIVND (reference sequence). CDR3 region: CASSGPRGKEQFF. The CDR3 DNA reads TGTGCCAGTAGTGGACCACGAGGGAAGGAGCAGTTCTTC.

CDR3 loop: CASSSNAWVTAFF. CDR3 DNA: TGTGCCAGCAGCTCCAACGCGTGGGTGACAGCTTTCTTT. The chain carries TRBV13 and TRBJ1-1; the D is unclear. Per germline, CDR1 PRHDT and CDR2 FYEKMQ (reference sequence). Trimming removed 4 bases at V and 10 bases at J, with 16 bases between. This CDR3 contains 13 residues. The complete variable domain, with remaining parts taken from reference TRBV13 and TRBJ1-1, reads AAGVIQSPRHLIKEKRETATLKCYPIPRHDTVYWYQQGPGQDPQFLISFYEKMQSDKGSIPDRFSAQQFSDYHSELNMSSLELGDSALYFCASSSNAWVTAFFGQGTRLTVV.

J is TRBJ1-5 and V is TRBV9; the D gene is possibly TRBD1 (6 bases). The CDR3 loop spans 14 amino acids. V was shortened by 4 bases and J by 0 bases, with 8 bases between the two germline ends. Germline V lookup: CDR1 SGDLS, CDR2 YYNGEE. The CDR3 loop reads CASSPGDSNQPQHF. In DNA, the CDR3 is TGTGCCAGCAGCCCAGGGGATAGCAATCAGCCCCAGCATTTT.

This chain connects TRBV6-4 to TRBJ2-1; D possibly corresponds to TRBD1 (6 bases). CDR3 length: 15 residues. The V and J ends lost 6 bases and 3 bases respectively, with 15 bases between them. In germline, CDR1 is MRHNA, CDR2 SNTAGT. The CDR3 is CASRTGGQVYNEQFF. In DNA form, the CDR3 reads TGTGCCAGCAGAACTGGGGGCCAGGTCTACAATGAGCAGTTCTTC.

The gene calls are TRBV7-9 and TRBJ2-1, with TRBD2 as a possible D gene (5 bases). The CDR3 is 15 residues long. V lost 7 bases and J 9 bases, leaving 22 bases between the germline ends. Germline V gives CDR1 SEHNR, CDR2 FQNEAQ (reference sequence). CDR3 amino acids: CASTHPARRTGEQFF. Here the CDR3 DNA reads TGTGCCAGCACCCACCCGGCGAGGAGGACGGGTGAGCAGTTCTTC.

The rearrangement links TRBV11-2 to TRBJ1-5, with D maybe TRBD1 (5 bases). V was trimmed by 5 bases and J by 4 bases, leaving 18 bases between them. The CDR3 totals 16 residues. CDR1 and CDR2 (germline): SGHAT, FQNNGV. CDR3 residues: CASSLNPTGLNQPQHF. CDR3 sequence (DNA): TGTGCCAGCAGCCTAAACCCTACAGGCCTTAATCAGCCCCAGCATTTT.